This T cell receptor beta chain derives from a study of T cells in Graves' hyperthyroidism and ophthalmopathy. This clonotype was recorded many times. The antigen remains unidentified. Looked up from germline, CDR1 is MNHEY and CDR2 is SMNVEV (reference sequence). The CDR3 has 14 amino acids. Trimming left V 6 bases short and J 4 bases short, with 15 bases between. Amplified TCR beta CDR3 regions derived from RNA transcripts. HTBI primers were the set used in a first-round RT-PCR of the TCR CDR3. TCRdb re-called the multiplex PCR reads with MiXCR, one entry per CDR3 protein. The repertoire holds roughly 250,000 distinct CDR3 sequences, with 15% to 20% as singletons. Regarding the study as a whole: Ophthalmopathy was identified by the model a median 6.5 months ahead of onset.

This receptor was taken from a woman aged 18 to 35 with Graves' ophthalmopathy. Material: blood. V usage is TRBV27 and J usage is TRBJ2-5; D not resolved. The CDR3 coding sequence is TGTGCCAGCAGGCCATTATGGGTGTCAGAGACCCAGTACTTC. This gives the protein CASRPLWVSETQYF.